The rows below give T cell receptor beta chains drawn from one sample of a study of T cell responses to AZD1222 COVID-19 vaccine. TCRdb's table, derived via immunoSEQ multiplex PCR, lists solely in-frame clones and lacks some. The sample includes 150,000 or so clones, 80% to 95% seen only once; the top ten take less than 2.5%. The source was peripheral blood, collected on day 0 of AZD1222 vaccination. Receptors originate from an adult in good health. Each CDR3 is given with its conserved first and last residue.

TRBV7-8,CASSYEQGAVAFF
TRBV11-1,CASSSQGLVNTEAFF
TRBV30,CAWSVSGSYGYTF
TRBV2,CASTSRTGGSNEQFF
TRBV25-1,CASSGTYSPEAFF
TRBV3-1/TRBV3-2,CASSQGDRGDEQYF
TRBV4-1,CASSQDRAKNIQYF
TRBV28,CASSLIQGNEQFF
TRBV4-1,CASSQELVEVYEQYF
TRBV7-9,CASSLGGAGDYNEQFF
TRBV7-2,CASSFTASYNSPLHF
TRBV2,CASSEMGTGELFF
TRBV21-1,CASSQPGQGALGGNQPQHF
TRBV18,CASSLRQTGTDTQYF
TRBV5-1,CASSLSDNYGYTF
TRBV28,CASSPRGSEQYF
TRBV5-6,CASSLVSSGRIYEQYF
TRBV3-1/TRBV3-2,CASNLQGTNEKLFF
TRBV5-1,CASRYQGLGNEKLFF
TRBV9,CASSVDVGTANYGYTF
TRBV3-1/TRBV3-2,CASSPGGRISEAFF
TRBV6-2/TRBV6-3,CASSYSPRQGEKLFF
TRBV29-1,CSVWKSGTQYF
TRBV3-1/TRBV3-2,CASRRGDSPLHF
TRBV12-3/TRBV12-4,CASRDDRDYGYTF
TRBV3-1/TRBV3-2,CASSQDGLAADTQYF
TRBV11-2,CASSLDGGLAKNIQYF
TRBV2,CASRGQGLGIRSYNSPLHF
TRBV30,CAWSVGHGLAGRNEQFF
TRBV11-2,CASSLRMMVAGSTDTQYF
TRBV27,CASSGGRGRHEQFF
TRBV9,CASSVAGEPYYEQYF
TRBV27,CASSVAGINEKLFF
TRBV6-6,CASTRWGTISYEQYF
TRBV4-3,CASSQEVVHTGELFF
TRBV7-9,CASSLSSLCGHLHF
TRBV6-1,CASSELYSGANVLTF
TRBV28,CASSPRQGSYEQYF
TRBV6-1,CASSRDRSTNEKLFF
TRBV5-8,CASSPGQVVEKLFF
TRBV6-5,CASSQDRNSYEQYF
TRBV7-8,CASRPLAGEGYEQYF
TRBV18,CASSPNYRHSNQPQHF
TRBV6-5,CASSSRTSGTGETQYF
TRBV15,CATSPRTGLYEQYF
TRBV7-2,CASSFVYGVGGTEAFF